This TCR beta chain is from a study of shared clonotypes between healthy human individuals. Study background: Three plates were used per donor for CD4 naive, three for CD4 memory, two for CD8 naive and one for CD8 memory.

The authors divided CD4+ cells into CD45RA+ naive and CD45RA-negative memory subsets. Generated by immunoSEQ multiplex PCR, the TCRdb table keeps only in-frame clones and is missing some. The repertoire has more than 1,200,000 clones, approximately 98.5% of them found once; the top ten carry roughly 0.36%. This CDR3 region has 15 residues. V lost 7 bases to trimming and J lost 1 base; unmatched junction nucleotides: 8. Germline CDR1 is MDHEN and CDR2 is SYDVKM. The sample was naive CD4+ T cells sorted from blood. Subset described: CD45RA+ positively selected. The origin of this receptor is a man younger than 40 in good health. The chain recombines TRBV28 with TRBJ2-7; 9 nucleotides match TRBD1. The chain's CDR3 is CASTYRDRDSYEQYF. The DNA of the CDR3 is TGTGCCAGCACCTACCGGGACAGGGATTCCTACGAGCAGTACTTC.